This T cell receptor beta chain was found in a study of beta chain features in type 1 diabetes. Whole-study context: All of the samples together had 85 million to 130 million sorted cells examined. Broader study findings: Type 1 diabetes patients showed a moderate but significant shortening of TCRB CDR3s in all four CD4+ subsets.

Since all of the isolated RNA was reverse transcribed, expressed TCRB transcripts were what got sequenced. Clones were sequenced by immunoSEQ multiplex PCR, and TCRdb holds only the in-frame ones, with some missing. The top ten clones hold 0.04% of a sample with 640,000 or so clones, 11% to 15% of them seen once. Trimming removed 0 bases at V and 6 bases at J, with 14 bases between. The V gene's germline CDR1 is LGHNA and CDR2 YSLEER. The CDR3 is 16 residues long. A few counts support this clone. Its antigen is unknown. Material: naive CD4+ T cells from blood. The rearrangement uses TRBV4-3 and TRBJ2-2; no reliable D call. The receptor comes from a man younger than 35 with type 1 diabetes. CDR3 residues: CASSQESGRLAGELFF. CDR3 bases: TGCGCCAGCAGCCAAGAATCGGGCAGGCTGGCCGGGGAGCTGTTTTTT.